A single sample is the source of the 17 T cell receptor beta chains below, sequenced in a study of blood T cell repertoires in COVID-19. Libraries were prepared by immunoSEQ multiplex PCR; TCRdb keeps only in-frame clonotypes and omits some of them. The sample has a few hundred thousand clones; 85% are singletons. Material for sequencing was peripheral blood. All receptors come from a woman between 45 and 65 years old with active or convalescent COVID-19.

This chain joins TRBV19 and TRBJ2-1; 8 bases are shared with TRBD2. CDR3 length: 15 amino acids. Germline V gene data show CDR1 as LNHDA and CDR2 as SQIVND (reference sequence). V lost 9 bases to trimming and J lost 8 bases; unmatched junction nucleotides: 15. The CDR3 is CASRNLAGTGDEQFF. DNA for the CDR3: TGTGCCAGCCGGAACTTAGCGGGAACGGGCGATGAGCAGTTCTTC.

CDR3 sequence reads: CASSWTTLLSDTQYF. CDR3 in DNA: TGTGCCAGCAGCTGGACTACCCTCTTGTCGGATACGCAGTATTTT. The chain combines TRBV7-2 with TRBJ2-3; D might be TRBD2 (6 bases). The CDR3 is 15 residues long. Trimming stripped 4 bases from V and 6 bases from J, with 17 bases between. Germline values: CDR1 SGHTA, CDR2 FQGNSA.

CDR3 nucleotides: TGTGCCAGCAGCTTAGATCGCCTAGCGGGAGTTGAGGAGCAGTACTTC. Translation: CASSLDRLAGVEEQYF. V usage is TRBV11-2 and J usage is TRBJ2-7; 10 positions agree with TRBD2. Germline V gives CDR1 SGHAT, CDR2 FQNNGV. Trimming removed 0 bases from V and 7 bases from J; junction bases left unmatched: 9. The length of the CDR3 is 16 residues.

This sequence joins TRBV4-1 and TRBJ2-5; 10 bases fit TRBD2. V was pared by 1 base and J by 1 base, with 15 bases of the junction left unmatched. Per the germline V gene, CDR1 is MGHRA and CDR2 is YSYEKL. The CDR3 totals 20 residues. The CDR3, as DNA: TGCGCCAGCAGCCAAGGGGGTGGGGTAGCGGGAGGTACTCTCCAAGAGACCCAGTACTTC. Translated, it gives CASSQGGGVAGGTLQETQYF.

The genes are TRBV19 and TRBJ1-5; no clear D gene. The CDR3 sequence is 16 residues long. Germline V lookup: CDR1 LNHDA, CDR2 SQIVND (reference sequence). V was trimmed by 2 bases and J by 4 bases, leaving 15 bases between them. This chain's CDR3 is CASSIIGGQVNQPQHF. CDR3 bases: TGTGCCAGTAGTATAATAGGTGGGCAGGTTAATCAGCCCCAGCATTTT.

The rearrangement links TRBV2 to TRBJ2-1, with D possibly matching TRBD2 (6 bases). Trimming pared 8 bases from V and 4 bases from J, leaving 6 bases between. The CDR3 loop spans 11 amino acids. CDR1 and CDR2 (germline): SNHLY, FYNNEI. This CDR3 reads CASGGYNEQFF. The CDR3 nucleotides read TGTGCCAGCGGGGGGTACAATGAGCAGTTCTTC.

The CDR3 DNA is TGTGCCAGCAGCAAGACGCCGGCAGGCTCTGGAAACACCATATATTTT. Translated, it gives CASSKTPAGSGNTIYF. The chain links TRBV7-9 to TRBJ1-3, with D unresolved. The germline V gene has CDR1 SEHNR and CDR2 FQNEAQ (reference sequence). The V end was cut by 5 bases, the J end by 0 bases, with 14 bases between. The CDR3 totals 16 residues.

V gene TRBV11-1 combines with J gene TRBJ1-3, with D maybe TRBD1 (5 bases). The CDR3 length is 13 residues. The germline V gene encodes CDR1 SGHAT and CDR2 FQDESV (reference sequence). Trimming stripped 5 bases from V and 3 bases from J, with 8 bases between. In nucleotides, the CDR3 is TGTGCCAGCAGCGCGGGACGTGGAAACACCATATATTTT. Translation gives CASSAGRGNTIYF.

The chain combines TRBV10-3 with TRBJ1-5; 7 bases fit TRBD1. The CDR3 loop spans 14 amino acids. V shed 4 bases, J shed 5 bases, and the junction held 5 bases outside the gene matches. Germline V CDR1 and CDR2: ENHRY, SYGVKD. Here the CDR3 reads CAISAGQVHQPQHF. CDR3 coding DNA: TGTGCCATCAGTGCCGGACAGGTTCATCAGCCCCAGCATTTT.

The CDR3 nucleotides read TGCGCCAGCAGCTTGGGAGGGAGCGGGTCCGAGCAGTACTTC. Protein: CASSLGGSGSEQYF. The V and J genes are TRBV5-1 and TRBJ2-7; perhaps TRBD2 as D (6 bases). With 0 bases removed from V and 6 bases from J, the gap between germline ends came to 13 bases. This CDR3 spans 14 amino acids. CDR1 and CDR2 from the germline V gene are SGHRS and YFSETQ.

This rearrangement joins TRBV6-5 to TRBJ2-3; TRBD2 is a possible D gene (5 bases). V lost 8 bases and J lost 0, with 15 bases in between. CDR1 is MNHEY, CDR2 SVGAGI, per germline. This CDR3 has 15 residues. CDR3 in amino acids: CASRWTATSTDTQYF. The CDR3 DNA follows: TGTGCCAGCCGCTGGACTGCAACTAGCACAGATACGCAGTATTTT.

The CDR3 sequence: CASSWIQGSPYEQYF. CDR3 coding DNA: TGTGCCAGCAGCTGGATACAGGGATCCCCCTACGAGCAGTACTTC. The chain recombines TRBV5-6 with TRBJ2-7; possible D gene TRBD1, 6 bases. V was clipped by 3 bases and J by 2 bases, with 15 bases between them. Germline V gives CDR1 SGHDT, CDR2 YYEEEE. The CDR3 runs 15 residues.

The rearrangement uses TRBV5-6 and TRBJ2-4; D is uncertain. CDR3 length: 14 amino acids. Germline V gene data show CDR1 as SGHDT and CDR2 as YYEEEE. Trimming took off 6 bases at V and 3 bases at J, with 13 bases between the two ends. This CDR3 is CASTLSQHKNIQYF. CDR3 sequence (DNA): TGTGCCAGCACCCTGTCACAACACAAAAACATTCAGTACTTC.

The J gene is TRBJ2-2, the V gene TRBV15; 10 bases are shared with TRBD2. The germline V gene encodes CDR1 LNHNV and CDR2 YYDKDF (reference sequence). Unmatched junction bases numbered 4, after V lost 9 bases and J lost 3 bases. CDR3 length: 14 residues. The CDR3: CATQREGDTGELFF. CDR3 DNA sequence: TGTGCCACGCAGCGGGAGGGGGACACCGGGGAGCTGTTTTTT.

The chain carries TRBV4-1 and TRBJ1-1; 8 bases fit TRBD1. The CDR3 is made up of 18 amino acids. Trimming at V came to 4 bases and at J to 1 base, leaving 14 bases not matched to a gene. Germline V lookup: CDR1 MGHRA, CDR2 YSYEKL. The CDR3 is CASSPHPQSDRGNTEAFF. CDR3 sequence (DNA): TGCGCCAGCAGCCCGCATCCGCAAAGTGACAGGGGGAACACTGAAGCTTTCTTT.

The chain uses TRBV28 and TRBJ2-7; 8 nucleotides agree with TRBD1. Germline lookup yields CDR1 MDHEN and CDR2 SYDVKM. This CDR3 has 13 residues. J lost 2 bases, V lost 7 bases, and 4 bases had no gene match. This chain's CDR3 is CASNDRGPYEQYF. The CDR3 bases are TGTGCCAGCAACGACAGGGGACCCTACGAGCAGTACTTC.

The J gene is TRBJ2-7, the V gene TRBV27; 8 bases fit TRBD1. V lost 6 bases and J lost 0; bases outside the gene matches: 13. CDR1 and CDR2 from the germline V gene are MNHEY and SMNVEV (reference sequence). The CDR3 consists of 17 residues. The CDR3 DNA is TGTGCCAGCAGCCCATCTAGGGTCACAGGGGGCTCCTACGAGCAGTACTTC. Translating it yields CASSPSRVTGGSYEQYF.